Shown below are 18 T cell receptor beta chains from a single sample sequenced in a study of neurological immune-mediated disorders. One entry per CDR3 protein, called by TCRdb with MiXCR from the 5' RACE reads. The table includes tens of thousands of distinct CDR3 sequences, roughly 17% detected once. Sequencing input: PBMCs. Every receptor here comes from a woman aged 40 to 50 in good health.

This clonotype occurred many times. V gene TRBV20-1 combines with J gene TRBJ2-3; D is unclear. The germline gives CDR1 DFQATT, CDR2 SNEGSKA (reference sequence). The V end lost 4 bases, the J end lost 0 bases, and 14 bases lay between the germline ends. CDR3 size: 15 residues. The DNA for the CDR3 is TGCAGTGCTAAGCCAGCGCCTACTAGCACAGATACGCAGTATTTT. Translated: CSAKPAPTSTDTQYF.

This clonotype was counted at least ten times. The chain joins TRBV20-1 to TRBJ2-1, with TRBD2 identical over 9 bases. CDR1 DFQATT and CDR2 SNEGSKA come from the germline V gene (reference sequence). The CDR3 contains 15 residues. The junction had 9 bases not matched to a gene; V was cut back by 3 bases and J by 6 bases. In DNA, the CDR3 is TGCAGTGCTAGCGGGCTAGCGGGGAGTCGCAATGAGCAGTTCTTC. As protein: CSASGLAGSRNEQFF.

About this clonotype itself: This may be a read error: a much more frequent sequence differs by one nucleotide. This chain uses TRBV10-3 with TRBJ1-5; no firm D call. V lost 3 bases and J lost 2, with 17 bases in between. CDR1 and CDR2 (germline): ENHRY, SYGVKD. This CDR3 spans 17 amino acids. The CDR3 coding sequence is TGTGCCATCAGTGAATCCATAGGCCCGGGCGGCAATCAGCCCCAGCATTTT. It codes for CAISESIGPGGNQPQHF.

In this sample, this clonotype turned up many times. V usage is TRBV20-1 and J usage is TRBJ1-5, with 10 bases identical to TRBD1. V gave up 2 bases and J gave up 8 bases; unmatched junction bases: 3. CDR1 and CDR2 from the germline V gene are DFQATT and SNEGSKA (reference sequence). The CDR3 runs 13 residues. In nucleotides, the CDR3 is TGCAGTGCTAGACGGGGGACAGGGGAGCCCCAGCATTTT. Its translation is CSARRGTGEPQHF.

This clonotype showed up many times. J is TRBJ2-1 and V is TRBV5-1, with 8 positions matching TRBD2. This CDR3 has 16 residues. Germline V gives CDR1 SGHRS, CDR2 YFSETQ. The ends lost 0 bases at V and 10 bases at J; junction bases unmatched: 12. The CDR3 sequence is CASSLEVSGVAGEQFF. The CDR3 DNA reads TGCGCCAGCAGCTTGGAGGTTAGCGGGGTCGCCGGGGAGCAGTTCTTC.

In this sample, this clonotype turned up many times. CDR3 sequence: CASTPTGAGTEAFF. As DNA, the CDR3 is TGTGCCAGCACCCCAACAGGGGCCGGCACTGAAGCTTTCTTT. The rearrangement joins TRBV28 to TRBJ1-1, with 7 bases matching TRBD1. The CDR3 length is 14 residues. J gave up 4 bases and V 7 bases, and 9 bases lay outside the gene matches. CDR1 and CDR2 (germline): MDHEN, SYDVKM. Looking up the rest from reference TRBV28 and TRBJ1-1 gives the full variable domain: DVKVTQSSRYLVKRTGEKVFLECVQDMDHENMFWYRQDPGLGLRLIYFSYDVKMKEKGDIPEGYSVSREKKERFSLILESASTNQTSMYLCASTPTGAGTEAFFGQGTRLTVV.

By share of the sample, this clonotype is medium-sized (0.01 to 0.1%). The gene calls are TRBV2 and TRBJ1-6, with 10 bases that match TRBD1. The CDR3 totals 18 residues. J lost 0 bases, V lost 8 bases, and 10 bases had no gene match. Germline V gives CDR1 SNHLY, CDR2 FYNNEI. CDR3 residues: CASRGTGDLGSYNSPLHF. The CDR3 DNA is TGTGCCAGCCGAGGGACAGGGGATTTGGGCTCCTATAATTCACCCCTCCACTTT.

This rearrangement joins TRBV12-3 or TRBV12-4 to TRBJ2-7; possible D gene TRBD1, 6 bases. Between the trimmed V and J ends, which lost 5 bases and 3 bases, there was a span of 11 bases. The length of the CDR3 is 13 residues. In DNA, the CDR3 is TGTGCCAGCAGTCTCGAGACAGGCTACGAGCAGTACTTC. It is translated as CASSLETGYEQYF.

This clonotype was seen a handful of times. The chain combines TRBV7-8 with TRBJ1-5; D remains ambiguous. Germline loops: CDR1 SGHVS, CDR2 FQNEAQ. CDR3 length equals 14 residues. V lost 3 bases, J lost 3 bases, and 9 bases lay in between. The CDR3 region is CASSFPGFNQPQHF. The CDR3, as DNA: TGTGCCAGCAGCTTTCCGGGGTTCAATCAGCCCCAGCATTTT.

This clonotype was recorded many times. V is TRBV12-3 or TRBV12-4 and J is TRBJ1-5, with 8 bases that match TRBD1. This CDR3 spans 17 amino acids. V was clipped by 7 bases and J by 3 bases; unmatched bases: 14. CDR3: CASTGGQGIMYNQPQHF. The CDR3 DNA reads as TGTGCCAGCACCGGCGGACAGGGTATAATGTACAATCAGCCCCAGCATTTT.

This clonotype was seen repeatedly, ten times or more. This rearrangement joins TRBV18 to TRBJ2-1; D might be TRBD2 (6 bases). The ends were cut back, 0 bases at V and 12 bases at J, with 15 bases in the middle. CDR3 length equals 14 residues. Germline V gives CDR1 KGHSH, CDR2 LQKENI. CDR3: CASSPPVLQEGQFF. The CDR3 coding sequence is TGTGCCAGCTCACCACCGGTCTTACAGGAGGGGCAGTTCTTC.

The chain uses TRBV10-1 and TRBJ1-5; D gene ambiguous. The CDR3 is made up of 14 amino acids. The germline V and J ends were trimmed by 2 bases and 6 bases, with 11 bases remaining between them. Germline loops: CDR1 WNHNN, CDR2 SYGVQD (reference sequence). The CDR3 spells CASSEVARGQPQHF. The CDR3 region has the DNA TGCGCCAGCAGTGAGGTGGCGCGAGGTCAGCCCCAGCATTTT.

This clonotype was seen at least ten times. The chain links TRBV5-6 to TRBJ1-6; 7 bases are a match to TRBD1. Per germline, CDR1 SGHDT and CDR2 YYEEEE. Trimming removed 0 bases from V and 10 bases from J; junction bases left unmatched: 7. The CDR3 is 15 amino acids. CDR3 coding DNA: TGTGCCAGCAGCTTGGTCTCGACAGGGCGATCACCCCTCCACTTT. As protein: CASSLVSTGRSPLHF.

This clonotype was seen ten or more times. This chain links TRBV6-6 with TRBJ1-2; D unresolved. Germline V gene sequence: CDR1 MNHNY, CDR2 SVGAGI (reference sequence). The CDR3 consists of 13 residues. V lost 9 bases to trimming and J lost 2 bases, with 13 bases between them. CDR3 sequence reads: CASSRAPNYGYTF. CDR3 DNA sequence: TGTGCCAGTAGCCGGGCTCCCAACTATGGCTACACCTTC.

The table lists this clonotype with a few counts. With a much larger clone just one base away, this may be a read error. The chain couples TRBV10-3 to TRBJ1-1; tentatively, D is TRBD1 (6 bases). Germline CDR1 is ENHRY and CDR2 is SYGVKD. The CDR3 is 13 amino acids. Trimming left V 11 bases short and J 3 bases short, with 16 bases between. The CDR3 DNA follows: TGTGCCTATCAGGAGGACAGTGACACTGAAGCTTTCTTT. This sequence encodes CAYQEDSDTEAFF.

The sample holds many counts of this clonotype. The chain recombines TRBV6-5 with TRBJ2-1; 11 bases fit TRBD2. Germline assignment: CDR1 MNHEY and CDR2 SVGAGI. V was clipped by 2 bases and J by 2 bases; unmatched bases: 5. The CDR3 runs 17 residues. The CDR3 sequence: CASSYGWGLAAYNEQFF. Here the CDR3 DNA reads TGTGCCAGCAGTTACGGTTGGGGACTAGCGGCCTACAATGAGCAGTTCTTC.

This clonotype has ten or more counts. This rearrangement joins TRBV12-5 to TRBJ2-7; D assignment may be TRBD1 or TRBD2 (5 bases each). The CDR3 loop spans 15 amino acids. CDR1 is LGHNT, CDR2 FRNRAP, per germline. The V end was cut by 0 bases, the J end by 5 bases, with 14 bases between. CDR3 bases: TGTGCTAGTGGTTTGGTAACGGGGCCGCCGAACGAGCAGTACTTC. Translation: CASGLVTGPPNEQYF.

This clonotype was seen many times. The chain links TRBV5-6 to TRBJ2-3, with D unclear. CDR3 length equals 14 residues. From germline, CDR1 is SGHDT and CDR2 YYEEEE. V shed 0 bases and J shed 5 bases, with 10 bases lying between them. In DNA form, the CDR3 reads TGTGCCAGCAGCTTGGTTGGCAGCGAAGATACGCAGTATTTT. This encodes CASSLVGSEDTQYF. The entire variable domain, with the rest obtained from reference TRBV5-6 and TRBJ2-3, is as follows: DAGVTQSPTHLIKTRGQQVTLRCSPKSGHDTVSWYQQALGQGPQFIFQYYEEEERQRGNFPDRFSGHQFPNYSSELNVNALLLGDSALYLCASSLVGSEDTQYFGPGTRLTVL.